The 2 T cell receptor beta chains in this list originate from one sample, sequenced in a study of blood T cell repertoires in COVID-19. Produced via immunoSEQ multiplex PCR; TCRdb's table is partial and in-frame only. The sample contains about 310,000 clones, about 90% of which appear only once. Sequencing was done on a sample of peripheral blood. The receptors here all came from a woman aged 45-65 years who had recovered from COVID-19.

The rearrangement links TRBV6-2 or TRBV6-3 to TRBJ2-7; 11 bases line up with TRBD2. Per germline, CDR1 MNHEY and CDR2 SVGEGT. V shed 0 bases, J shed 5 bases, and the junction held 6 bases outside the gene matches. The CDR3 totals 16 residues. CDR3: CASSYSDLAGGNEQYF. The CDR3 region has the DNA TGTGCCAGCAGTTACTCTGACCTAGCGGGAGGTAACGAGCAGTACTTC.

This chain connects TRBV19 to TRBJ1-1, with 9 nucleotides matching TRBD1. Germline V CDR1 and CDR2: LNHDA, SQIVND (reference sequence). The CDR3 has 16 residues. Trimming at V came to 6 bases and at J to 6 bases, leaving 14 bases not matched to a gene. CDR3 sequence reads: CASRPPLQGARSEAFF. DNA of the CDR3: TGTGCCAGTAGACCACCTTTACAGGGGGCTCGCTCTGAAGCTTTCTTT.